This T cell receptor (beta chain) was observed in a study of blood T cell repertoires in COVID-19 (dated by TCRdb to the early 2020s). For the study in its entirety: Samples from collaborators originated in the United States, Italy and Spain and spanned both the acute and convalescent phases of COVID-19. Samples were obtained from the ongoing ImmuneRACE study (first 160 participants) and from 1,200 or so subjects provided by 6 global collaborators. Where available, HLA class I and class II types were obtained from metadata supplied by the sample provider rather than from assay-based typing. The dataset comprised deeply sampled blood TCRbeta repertoires from subjects exposed to, actively infected with, or recovered from COVID-19. Sample metadata almost always included a de-identified subject ID, COVID-19 status, age in years and sex. The prospective study material was composed of cDNA or gDNA derived from T cells, B-cell-depleted T cells, or PBMCs. The repertoires were released in a freely available public database intended as a resource for research on the immune response to SARS-CoV-2.

One collaborating source in Seattle enrolled patients during active infection and followed them longitudinally through the course of disease. Whole blood was collected in K2EDTA tubes by collaborating institutions according to the institutions' own protocols. For TCRbeta analysis, collaborators shipped samples as frozen whole blood, isolated PBMCs, or DNA extracted from either of those sample types. V is cut by 0 bases and J by 12 bases, and the space between the germline ends is 17 bases. Taken from the germline V gene (reference sequence), the CDR1 and CDR2 loops are LNHDA and SQIVND. The CDR3 runs 14 residues from the cysteine to the phenylalanine. Only the CDR3 region is kept as DNA, spanning 42 bases read in frame from base 1. For this clone: The specificity of this receptor is unknown. Per-nucleotide qualities are absent, and no much larger clonotype sits a single base away.

TCRbeta CDR3 regions were amplified from genomic DNA using the immunoSEQ Assay, a bias-controlled multiplex PCR. The source study handled its data this way. Within the assay, amplification of reference gene primers was used to estimate how many nucleated cells each sample contained. Sequence reads were collapsed and filtered to measure the absolute abundance of every unique TCRbeta CDR3 rearrangement. For each sample, productive Simpson clonality was calculated by taking the square root of Simpson's diversity index across productive rearrangements. TCRdb carries this immuneACCESS record with in-frame sequences only. Its versions omit some clonotypes, under half of them owing to an unresolved V gene in the studies checked, with the rest unexplained. V and J calls and clone size are as listed in that table; D and trimming were resolved from the DNA. This sample lists 180,000 or so clones; 75% to 85% were detected once. About 10% of the sample comes from the top ten.

The investigation overall reported the following: The quantity of clinical and demographic metadata differed by source and by participant and was supplied without curation.

The chain uses TRBV19 and TRBJ1-2; TRBD1 could be the D gene, as 5 bases match. This sequence was found in a woman between 40 and 55 years old with COVID-19, enrolled during active disease. The sequenced material came from peripheral blood. The CDR3 region: CASSIDPAGRTNTF. The DNA is TGTGCCAGTAGTATAGATCCCGCGGGACGGACGAACACCTTC.